Listed below are T cell receptor beta chains from one sample, sequenced in a study of STAT5B mutations in CD4+ large granular lymphocyte leukemia. Clones were read by immunoSEQ multiplex PCR, and TCRdb kept only the in-frame ones, dropping some. The sample lists over 45,000 clones; roughly 72% were seen once. Sequenced: CD4+ T cells from blood buffy coats. These receptors were taken from a human donor in good health. CDR3s include the opening cysteine and the closing phenylalanine or tryptophan. D genes are given only for firm matches. A clone size is listed for some rows: how often the clone was seen (once, few, many), or a class if it is expanded.

CDR3: CASSVSSGAGNTDTQYF; DNA: TGTGCCAGCAGCGTATCCTCGGGCGCTGGGAACACAGATACGCAGTATTTT; V: TRBV9; D: .; size: .; J: TRBJ2-3
CDR3: CASSLTAELSGANVLTF; DNA: TGCGCCAGCAGCCTAACAGCCGAGCTCTCTGGGGCCAACGTCCTGACTTTC; V: TRBV5-1; D: .; size: .; J: TRBJ2-6
CDR3: CASRPSLGDGLDTEAFF; DNA: TGTGCCAGCAGACCTTCTCTCGGGGATGGGTTGGACACTGAAGCTTTCTTT; V: TRBV7-9; D: .; size: .; J: TRBJ1-1
CDR3: CASSEHDRPQPQHF; DNA: TGTGCCAGCAGTGAACATGACAGGCCCCAGCCCCAGCATTTT; V: TRBV6-1; D: .; size: .; J: TRBJ1-5
CDR3: CASSLAGGNTEAFF; DNA: TGTGCCAGCAGCTTAGCCGGTGGAAACACTGAAGCTTTCTTT; V: TRBV11-1; D: .; size: few; J: TRBJ1-1
CDR3: CASSLSLAGGETQYF; DNA: TGTGCCAGCAGCTTATCGCTAGCGGGGGGGGAGACCCAGTACTTC; V: TRBV7-9; D: TRBD2; size: few; J: TRBJ2-5
CDR3: CASRGTGFLEETQYF; DNA: TGTGCCAGCAGAGGGACAGGTTTTCTCGAAGAGACCCAGTACTTC; V: TRBV6-5; D: TRBD1; size: once; J: TRBJ2-5
CDR3: CASSDYSNQPQHF; DNA: TGTGCCAGTAGTGATTATAGCAATCAGCCCCAGCATTTT; V: TRBV19; D: .; size: once; J: TRBJ1-5
CDR3: CASSFRGGEYNEQFF; DNA: TGTGCCAGCAGCTTCCGGGGGGGGGAGTACAATGAGCAGTTCTTC; V: TRBV7-2; D: TRBD2; size: .; J: TRBJ2-1
CDR3: CASSLQGSTAPLHF; DNA: TGTGCCAGCAGCCTACAGGGGAGTACGGCACCCCTCCACTTT; V: TRBV6-6; D: TRBD1; size: few; J: TRBJ1-6
CDR3: CASSYTLSNQPQHF; DNA: TGTGCCAGCAGTTACACACTTAGCAATCAGCCCCAGCATTTT; V: TRBV6-5; D: .; size: .; J: TRBJ1-5
CDR3: CAWSVGETQYF; DNA: TGTGCCTGGAGTGTTGGAGAGACCCAGTACTTC; V: TRBV30; D: .; size: .; J: TRBJ2-5
CDR3: CASSLGGPTDTQYF; DNA: TGTGCCAGCAGCTTGGGGGGGCCTACAGATACGCAGTATTTT; V: TRBV7-2; D: .; size: .; J: TRBJ2-3
CDR3: CASSLGTSQETQYF; DNA: TGCGCCAGCAGCTTGGGGACTAGCCAAGAGACCCAGTACTTC; V: TRBV5-1; D: TRBD2; size: once; J: TRBJ2-5
CDR3: CASSVDTGSYNEQFF; DNA: TGTGCCAGCAGCGTAGATACAGGGAGCTACAATGAGCAGTTCTTC; V: TRBV9; D: .; size: .; J: TRBJ2-1
CDR3: CASSVSSGGGHTQYF; DNA: TGTGCCAGCTCAGTATCTAGCGGGGGAGGACATACGCAGTATTTT; V: TRBV18; D: TRBD2; size: .; J: TRBJ2-3
CDR3: CASSPPRQVDYGYTF; DNA: TGTGCCAGCTCACCACCGAGGCAGGTTGACTATGGCTACACCTTC; V: TRBV18; D: .; size: .; J: TRBJ1-2
CDR3: CASRQASTDTQYF; DNA: TGCGCCAGCAGACAGGCTAGCACAGATACGCAGTATTTT; V: TRBV5-1; D: .; size: .; J: TRBJ2-3
CDR3: CASSPLTDGNTEAFF; DNA: TGTGCCAGCAGCCCACTAACGGACGGCAACACTGAAGCTTTCTTT; V: TRBV11-2; D: .; size: .; J: TRBJ1-1
CDR3: CATRRGGVETQYF; DNA: TGTGCCACTAGACGGGGGGGCGTCGAGACCCAGTACTTC; V: TRBV6-1; D: TRBD2; size: .; J: TRBJ2-5
CDR3: CASSPQDNNQPQHF; DNA: TGTGCCAGCTCACCTCAGGACAACAATCAGCCCCAGCATTTT; V: TRBV18; D: .; size: few; J: TRBJ1-5
CDR3: CASSDPTGGAWGYTF; DNA: TGTGCCAGCAGTGACCCAACAGGGGGCGCCTGGGGCTACACCTTC; V: TRBV6-1; D: TRBD1; size: .; J: TRBJ1-2
CDR3: CASSTQGLNTEAFF; DNA: TGCGCCAGCAGCACACAGGGCTTGAACACTGAAGCTTTCTTT; V: TRBV5-1; D: .; size: .; J: TRBJ1-1
CDR3: CASSLIGGSLDTQYF; DNA: TGCGCCAGCAGCTTGATCGGGGGATCCTTGGATACGCAGTATTTT; V: TRBV5-1; D: .; size: .; J: TRBJ2-3
CDR3: CASLRLRAVMGEQFF; DNA: TGTGCCAGCCTGAGGCTCAGGGCTGTCATGGGTGAGCAGTTCTTC; V: TRBV7-9; D: .; size: .; J: TRBJ2-1
CDR3: CASRRVGANVLTF; DNA: TGCGCCAGCAGGAGGGTCGGGGCCAACGTCCTGACTTTC; V: TRBV5-1; D: .; size: .; J: TRBJ2-6
CDR3: CASSFRGQETQYF; DNA: TGTGCCAGCAGCTTCAGGGGGCAAGAGACCCAGTACTTC; V: TRBV5-6; D: TRBD1; size: .; J: TRBJ2-5
CDR3: CASSPDSSNRVKLFF; DNA: TGCGCCAGCAGCCCGGACAGTTCCAACCGGGTTAAGCTGTTTTTT; V: TRBV5-1; D: .; size: .; J: TRBJ2-2
CDR3: CASRRQGYGQETQYF; DNA: TGTGCCAGCAGACGACAGGGCTATGGACAAGAGACCCAGTACTTC; V: TRBV6-6; D: TRBD1; size: .; J: TRBJ2-5